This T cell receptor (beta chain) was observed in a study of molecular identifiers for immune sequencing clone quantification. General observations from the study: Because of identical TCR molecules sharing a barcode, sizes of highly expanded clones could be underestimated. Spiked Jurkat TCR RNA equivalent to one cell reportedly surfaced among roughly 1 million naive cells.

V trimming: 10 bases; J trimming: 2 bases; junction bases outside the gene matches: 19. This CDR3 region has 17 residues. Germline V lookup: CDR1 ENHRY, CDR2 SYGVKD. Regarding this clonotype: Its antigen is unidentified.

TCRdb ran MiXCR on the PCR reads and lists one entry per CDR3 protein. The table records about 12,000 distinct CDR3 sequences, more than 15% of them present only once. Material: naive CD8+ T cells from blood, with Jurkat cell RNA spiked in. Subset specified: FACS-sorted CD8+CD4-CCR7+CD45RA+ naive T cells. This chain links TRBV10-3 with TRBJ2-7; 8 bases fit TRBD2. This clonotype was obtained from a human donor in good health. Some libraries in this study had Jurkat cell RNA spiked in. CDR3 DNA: TGTGCCACCGACCCGGGACTAGGAAGGTCTTCTACCTACGAGCAGTACTTC. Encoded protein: CATDPGLGRSSTYEQYF.